Reported below is one T cell receptor beta chain. This entry belongs to a study of blood T cell repertoires in COVID-19. Sequenced by immunoSEQ multiplex PCR; TCRdb stores in-frame clones only, minus some. This table has more than 150,000 clones, about 86% appearing once. The CDR3 totals 15 residues. The V gene end was trimmed by 1 base and the J gene end by 1 base; junction bases not matched to a gene: 0. The germline gives CDR1 MGHRA, CDR2 YSYEKL. The sequenced material came from peripheral blood. J is TRBJ1-3 and V is TRBV4-1; 8 positions match TRBD1. The sequence came from an older woman with COVID-19, enrolled during active disease. The CDR3 nucleotides read TGCGCCAGCAGCCAAGGGACAGGGTCTGGAAACACCATATATTTT. Translation gives CASSQGTGSGNTIYF.